Shown below are 14 T cell receptor beta chains from a single sample sequenced in a study of blood T cell repertoires in COVID-19. Measured with immunoSEQ multiplex PCR; TCRdb has only the in-frame clones, and not every one. The table has about 250,000 clones, approximately 85% seen once. Sample: peripheral blood. The receptors were sampled from a man aged 50 to 60 with COVID-19, enrolled during active disease.

V and J are TRBV5-4 and TRBJ2-1; 9 positions agree with TRBD2. V trimming: 0 bases; J trimming: 3 bases; junction bases outside the gene matches: 4. CDR1 SGHNT and CDR2 YYREEE come from the germline V gene (reference sequence). This CDR3 has 16 amino acids. CDR3 nucleotides: TGTGCCAGCAGCTTGGTCGGCGGGGGGGACTACAATGAGCAGTTCTTC. The encoded protein is CASSLVGGGDYNEQFF. Full variable domain (outside the CDR3, taken from reference TRBV5-4 and TRBJ2-1): ETGVTQSPTHLIKTRGQQVTLRCSSQSGHNTVSWYQQALGQGPQFIFQYYREEENGRGNFPPRFSGLQFPNYSSELNVNALELDDSALYLCASSLVGGGDYNEQFFGPGTRLTVL.

This clone came up a few times. In DNA form, the CDR3 reads TGCGCCAGCAGAAGGGGATTATGGACTGAAGCTTTCTTT. Its translation: CASRRGLWTEAFF. The chain uses TRBV10-2 and TRBJ1-1, with D possibly matching TRBD1 (5 bases). Germline V gives CDR1 WSHSY, CDR2 SAAADI. Deletions cut 6 bases from V and 5 bases from J, with 13 bases between. The CDR3 is 13 amino acids.

The chain recombines TRBV4-3 with TRBJ2-1, with TRBD1 as a possible D gene (5 bases). The CDR3 sequence is 16 residues long. Trimming removed 4 bases from V and 4 bases from J, with 17 bases in between. Germline loops: CDR1 LGHNA, CDR2 YSLEER. The CDR3 here is CASSPVTGRSYNEQFF. The DNA of the CDR3 is TGCGCCAGCAGCCCGGTTACAGGCCGATCATACAATGAGCAGTTCTTC.

The rearrangement joins TRBV5-4 to TRBJ2-7; TRBD2 agrees at 10 bases. The CDR3 contains 15 residues. Germline V gene data show CDR1 as SGHNT and CDR2 as YYREEE (reference sequence). J gave up 5 bases and V 2 bases, and 7 bases lay outside the gene matches. The CDR3, as DNA: TGTGCCAGCAGCTTAAGCGGGGGGGGGCCCCACGAGCAGTACTTC. Its protein product is CASSLSGGGPHEQYF. Filled out from reference TRBV5-4 and TRBJ2-7, the complete variable domain reads ETGVTQSPTHLIKTRGQQVTLRCSSQSGHNTVSWYQQALGQGPQFIFQYYREEENGRGNFPPRFSGLQFPNYSSELNVNALELDDSALYLCASSLSGGGPHEQYFGPGTRLTVT.

This clone was seen once. V usage is TRBV6-5 and J usage is TRBJ2-7, with 8 bases identical to TRBD1. Trimming cost V 8 bases and J 5 bases; bases outside gene matches: 8. From germline, CDR1 is MNHEY and CDR2 SVGAGI. The CDR3 runs 13 residues. The CDR3 DNA reads TGTGCCAGCGGGTGGACAGGGAAGGACGAGCAGTACTTC. Translated: CASGWTGKDEQYF.

The chain has TRBV3-1 (or the pseudogene TRBV3-2) and TRBJ1-2; TRBD1 aligns across 9 bases. The ends lost 0 bases at V and 3 bases at J; junction bases unmatched: 5. Looked up from germline, CDR1 is LGHDT and CDR2 is YNNKEL (reference sequence). The CDR3 is 16 residues long. The CDR3 DNA follows: TGTGCCAGCAGCCAAGATTGGGGGACAGGGTACTATGGCTACACCTTC. Translated, it gives CASSQDWGTGYYGYTF.

The chain employs TRBV5-1 and TRBJ1-1, with a weak D call TRBD1 (5 bases). Trimming removed 4 bases at V and 2 bases at J, with 15 bases between. CDR3 length equals 15 residues. Germline CDR1 is SGHRS and CDR2 is YFSETQ. CDR3 in amino acids: CASSLAGGFNTEAFF. DNA for the CDR3: TGCGCCAGCAGCCTGGCGGGGGGTTTTAACACTGAAGCTTTCTTT.

This clone was picked up one time. The genes are TRBV9 and TRBJ1-6, with 8 nucleotides matching TRBD1. V lost 5 bases and J lost 6; bases outside the gene matches: 1. There are 13 residues in the CDR3. Per germline, CDR1 SGDLS and CDR2 YYNGEE. The CDR3 reads CASRTGANSPLHF. The CDR3 bases are TGTGCCAGCAGGACAGGGGCTAATTCACCCCTCCACTTT.

This clone was detected only a few times. This chain joins TRBV7-9 and TRBJ1-2; unclear D gene. CDR1 and CDR2 from the germline V gene are SEHNR and FQNEAQ (reference sequence). V dropped 1 base and J dropped 6 bases, with 9 bases sitting between them. The CDR3 is 13 amino acids. CDR3 sequence (DNA): TGTGCCAGCAGCTTAGATGACATGCATGGCTACACCTTC. This translates into CASSLDDMHGYTF.

The J gene is TRBJ2-3, the V gene TRBV28; 7 nucleotides match TRBD1. CDR3 length: 18 amino acids. V trimming: 2 bases; J trimming: 1 base; junction bases outside the gene matches: 12. Germline V gene data show CDR1 as MDHEN and CDR2 as SYDVKM. In DNA, the CDR3 is TGTGCCAGCAGTTTAGCCCTACAAAGGGGGCTCGGCACAGATACGCAGTATTTT. It is translated as CASSLALQRGLGTDTQYF. Drawing the rest from reference TRBV28 and TRBJ2-3, the complete variable domain is DVKVTQSSRYLVKRTGEKVFLECVQDMDHENMFWYRQDPGLGLRLIYFSYDVKMKEKGDIPEGYSVSREKKERFSLILESASTNQTSMYLCASSLALQRGLGTDTQYFGPGTRLTVL.

The chain carries TRBV3-1 (or the pseudogene TRBV3-2) and TRBJ1-2; the match to TRBD1 covers 9 bases. The CDR3 totals 15 residues. The germline gives CDR1 LGHDT, CDR2 YNNKEL (reference sequence). V was pared by 4 bases and J by 8 bases, with 11 bases of the junction left unmatched. The CDR3 reads CASSLNNRGLWGYTF. The DNA of the CDR3 is TGTGCCAGCAGCCTTAATAACAGGGGGCTGTGGGGCTACACCTTC.

CDR3 sequence: CASTGVGHTEAFF. DNA for the CDR3: TGTGCCTCAACCGGGGTAGGGCACACTGAAGCTTTCTTT. This chain joins TRBV3-1 (or the pseudogene TRBV3-2) and TRBJ1-1; D call uncertain. The germline V gene encodes CDR1 LGHDT and CDR2 YNNKEL (reference sequence). The V end lost 11 bases, the J end lost 3 bases, and 16 bases lay between the germline ends. The CDR3 has 13 amino acids.

This chain links TRBV4-1 with TRBJ1-1, with D perhaps TRBD1 (6 bases). Germline V lookup: CDR1 MGHRA, CDR2 YSYEKL. The CDR3 is made up of 14 amino acids. V was shortened by 4 bases and J by 4 bases, with 13 bases between the two germline ends. The CDR3 is CASSPRSRGTEAFF. The CDR3 DNA reads as TGCGCCAGCAGCCCACGTAGCAGGGGCACTGAAGCTTTCTTT.

This chain connects TRBV9 to TRBJ1-2, with D possibly being TRBD1 (6 bases). The germline V gene has CDR1 SGDLS and CDR2 YYNGEE. The CDR3 has 15 amino acids. V gave up 4 bases and J gave up 4 bases, with 17 bases separating them. CDR3 DNA: TGTGCCAGCAGCCCAGAAGGGCGAGGGGGCTATGGCTACACCTTC. Translating it yields CASSPEGRGGYGYTF.